These 19 T cell receptor beta chains were sequenced from one sample in a study of shared clonotypes between healthy human individuals. Method: immunoSEQ multiplex PCR; TCRdb's copy keeps in-frame clones and lacks some. The sample carries about 2.4 million clones, 80% to 95% recorded once. The specimen was naive CD4+ T cells from PBMCs. The subset: CD45RA+ positively selected. These receptors all stem from a man younger than 35 in good health. Some clones in this sample may be carry-over from other donors' samples.

J is TRBJ1-6 and V is TRBV6-5; tentative D call: TRBD1 (5 bases). V gave up 8 bases and J gave up 7 bases, with 18 bases separating them. Germline loops: CDR1 MNHEY, CDR2 SVGAGI. This CDR3 contains 15 residues. The CDR3 bases are TGTGCCAGCCGCCTAAACGGGGGTGGGAATTCACCCCTCCACTTT. It is translated as CASRLNGGGNSPLHF.

The rearrangement uses TRBV6-6 and TRBJ1-2; D is undetermined. V was cut by 2 bases and J by 4 bases, with 17 bases left in between. The CDR3 runs to 16 residues. Germline V gives CDR1 MNHNY, CDR2 SVGAGI (reference sequence). CDR3 coding DNA: TGTGCCAGCAGTTACCCCCGGGGAGGTATGACCTATGGCTACACCTTC. It encodes CASSYPRGGMTYGYTF.

Only one count was recorded for this clone. The rearrangement links TRBV5-1 to TRBJ2-1; 9 bases line up with TRBD1. J gave up 5 bases and V 0 bases, and 6 bases lay outside the gene matches. The CDR3 length is 16 residues. CDR1 is SGHRS and CDR2 is YFSETQ in the germline V gene. The CDR3 spells CASSLGRDRVDNEQFF. For the CDR3, the DNA is TGCGCCAGCAGCTTGGGCCGGGACAGGGTAGACAATGAGCAGTTCTTC.

The chain combines TRBV19 with TRBJ2-4; D is tentatively TRBD1 or TRBD2 (5 bases each). V dropped 7 bases and J dropped 6 bases, with 16 bases sitting between them. CDR1 is LNHDA and CDR2 is SQIVND in the germline V gene (reference sequence). The CDR3 has 14 residues. The chain's CDR3 is CASTLTGGINIQYF. CDR3 DNA: TGTGCCAGTACACTCACAGGAGGAATAAACATTCAGTACTTC.

The chain recombines TRBV6-5 with TRBJ2-1, with TRBD1 identical over 8 bases. The length of the CDR3 is 15 residues. Germline CDR1 and CDR2: MNHEY and SVGAGI. With 7 bases clipped from V and 4 bases from J, the junction kept 9 bases outside the gene matches. CDR3 in amino acids: CASTRYRGLYNEQFF. The CDR3 coding sequence is TGTGCCAGCACTAGATACAGGGGGTTATACAATGAGCAGTTCTTC.

Comments on this clone: One end of the junction does not line up with germline, which may come from a read error. The V gene is TRBV28, the J gene TRBJ2-6; D gene unclear. Per the germline V gene, CDR1 is MDHEN and CDR2 is SYDVKM. The CDR3 spans 13 residues. CDR3 sequence (DNA): TGTGCCAGCGGCCTGGTTGGGGTCAACGTCCTGACTTTC. It specifies CASGLVGVNVLTF. The entire variable domain, with the rest obtained from reference TRBV28 and TRBJ2-6, is as follows: DVKVTQSSRYLVKRTGEKVFLECVQDMDHENMFWYRQDPGLGLRLIYFSYDVKMKEKGDIPEGYSVSREKKERFSLILESASTNQTSMYLCASGLVGVNVLTFGAGSRLTVL.

V usage is TRBV6-5 and J usage is TRBJ2-5; the match to TRBD1 covers 8 bases. From germline, CDR1 is MNHEY and CDR2 SVGAGI. The CDR3 is 13 residues long. Trimming removed 5 bases from V and 3 bases from J; junction bases left unmatched: 2. CDR3 DNA: TGTGCCAGCAGTGCACAGGGGGAAGAGACCCAGTACTTC. It specifies CASSAQGEETQYF.

This chain uses TRBV30 with TRBJ1-1, with TRBD1 matching over 7 bases. This CDR3 comprises 15 residues. V gave up 4 bases and J gave up 1 base; unmatched junction bases: 9. The germline V gene has CDR1 GTSNPN and CDR2 SVGIG (reference sequence). The CDR3 coding sequence is TGTGCCTGGACCCGGTTACAGGGGTCGAACACTGAAGCTTTCTTT. It specifies CAWTRLQGSNTEAFF.

The chain links TRBV5-4 to TRBJ2-4; D perhaps matches TRBD2 (6 bases). The V gene's germline CDR1 is SGHNT and CDR2 YYREEE (reference sequence). The CDR3 has 15 residues. The V end was cut by 5 bases, the J end by 0 bases, with 12 bases between. DNA for the CDR3: TGTGCCAGCAGGGGGACTGAAAAAGCCAAAAACATTCAGTACTTC. This encodes CASRGTEKAKNIQYF.

This chain links TRBV19 with TRBJ1-2; tentative D call: TRBD1 (6 bases). V shed 3 bases and J shed 7 bases, with 12 bases lying between them. The CDR3 covers 13 residues. Germline lookup yields CDR1 LNHDA and CDR2 SQIVND (reference sequence). CDR3 sequence reads: CASSMGRGGGYTF. The CDR3 DNA reads as TGTGCCAGTAGTATGGGCAGGGGTGGTGGCTACACCTTC.

A remark on this clone: The same CDR3 can be traced to other DNA sequences in this sample. The chain joins TRBV6-5 to TRBJ1-1; tentatively, D is TRBD1 (6 bases). Deletions cut 0 bases from V and 4 bases from J, with 9 bases between. Per the germline V gene, CDR1 is MNHEY and CDR2 is SVGAGI. This CDR3 is 14 amino acids long. CDR3 protein: CASSYSGGLTEAFF. The DNA for the CDR3 is TGTGCCAGCAGTTACTCTGGGGGGCTCACTGAAGCTTTCTTT.

This clone was seen a handful of times. The chain couples TRBV6-6 to TRBJ2-7, with a tentative D call TRBD1 (6 bases). The V end lost 4 bases, the J end lost 2 bases, and 12 bases lay between the germline ends. The CDR3 extends over 14 amino acids. Germline V lookup: CDR1 MNHNY, CDR2 SVGAGI (reference sequence). CDR3 bases: TGTGCCAGCAGTTCCCTACAGGGTGCCTACGAGCAGTACTTC. Residues: CASSSLQGAYEQYF.

The chain uses TRBV5-4 and TRBJ2-2, with D possibly being TRBD1 (6 bases). The CDR3 loop spans 16 amino acids. Germline V gene sequence: CDR1 SGHNT, CDR2 YYREEE (reference sequence). V dropped 5 bases and J dropped 0 bases, with 14 bases sitting between them. CDR3 in amino acids: CASSQLQGANTGELFF. The CDR3, as DNA: TGTGCCAGCAGTCAATTACAGGGCGCGAACACCGGGGAGCTGTTTTTT.

This clone has just one count. The chain's CDR3 is CASSLGALGGAGELFF. The CDR3 coding sequence is TGCGCCAGCAGCTTGGGGGCCCTAGGAGGGGCCGGGGAGCTGTTTTTT. This chain uses TRBV5-1 with TRBJ2-2, with D perhaps TRBD2 (6 bases). Germline V gene sequence: CDR1 SGHRS, CDR2 YFSETQ. The V end was cut by 0 bases, the J end by 6 bases, with 15 bases between. This CDR3 region has 16 residues.

The genes are TRBV30 and TRBJ1-2; D is perhaps TRBD1 (6 bases). Trimming cost V 0 bases and J 8 bases, with 13 bases left between them. Germline CDR1 reads GTSNPN; CDR2 reads SVGIG (reference sequence). The CDR3 runs to 13 residues. CDR3 bases: TGTGCCTGGAGTGTAGGGGGACAACAGGGCTACACCTTC. It encodes CAWSVGGQQGYTF.

This chain connects TRBV7-8 to TRBJ2-2, with 8 bases that match TRBD2. The CDR3 loop spans 17 amino acids. Germline CDR1 SGHVS, CDR2 FQNEAQ. V lost 2 bases, J lost 5 bases, and 10 bases stayed unmatched. The CDR3 DNA reads as TGTGCCAGCAGCTTATATGTGCTAGCGGGTTCTACCGGGGAGCTGTTTTTT. Translated, it gives CASSLYVLAGSTGELFF.

V gene TRBV7-8 combines with J gene TRBJ2-7; D gene ambiguous. V was clipped by 8 bases and J by 7 bases, with 21 bases between them. CDR3 length: 14 amino acids. Germline V lookup: CDR1 SGHVS, CDR2 FQNEAQ. The CDR3 DNA reads TGTGCCAGCGGAACTTTGTTCGGGTCGGGTGAGCAGTACTTC. Translating gives CASGTLFGSGEQYF.

V is TRBV4-3 and J is TRBJ1-2; TRBD1 matches 9 bases. The CDR3 length is 16 residues. The V segment lost 1 base and the J segment 2 bases; nucleotides outside the gene matches: 5. CDR1 and CDR2 from the germline V gene are LGHNA and YSLEER. The CDR3 region has the DNA TGCGCCAGCAGCCAAGGGGTACAGGGGGCGAACTATGGCTACACCTTC. Translating gives CASSQGVQGANYGYTF.

This clone was detected once. Here the CDR3 reads CASSSGEGQGYEQYF. In nucleotides, the CDR3 is TGTGCCAGCAGCTCTGGAGAGGGACAGGGGTACGAGCAGTACTTC. The V gene is TRBV13, the J gene TRBJ2-5; 10 nucleotides match TRBD1. The assigned J gene may be wrong: the sequence end matches TRBJ2-7 better. This CDR3 comprises 15 residues. The germline V gene has CDR1 PRHDT and CDR2 FYEKMQ (reference sequence).